Sequencing of this TCR beta chain was carried out in a study of CD4 T cells in relation to SARS-CoV-2 and coronaviruses. About the research overall: Median patient age was about 41 years, spanning 21 to 72 years. The restricting HLA molecule for shared crossreactive spike epitopes was mapped. Broader study findings: According to naive versus memory sequencing, detected responses are memory recall, not newly primed.

V was clipped by 5 bases and J by 2 bases, with 11 bases between them. Germline V gene lookup returns CDR1 SGHAT and CDR2 FQNNGV. The CDR3 is 14 amino acids. Data came from immunoSEQ multiplex PCR; TCRdb stores just in-frame clones and leaves some out. The table lists 30,000 to 45,000 clones, 88% of them singletons. In this sample, this clone turned up a few times. Its antigen is not known. Sequencing was carried out using memory CD4+ T cells from PBMCs. This clonotype originated in an adult with COVID-19. The chain couples TRBV11-2 to TRBJ2-3; D not resolved. The CDR3 is CASSVRVNTDTQYF. The CDR3 nucleotides read TGTGCCAGCAGCGTAAGGGTTAACACAGATACGCAGTATTTT. The variable domain in full, with the rest retrieved from reference TRBV11-2 and TRBJ2-3, is EAGVAQSPRYKIIEKRQSVAFWCNPISGHATLYWYQQILGQGPKLLIQFQNNGVVDDSQLPKDRFSAERLKGVDSTLKIQPAKLEDSAVYLCASSVRVNTDTQYFGPGTRLTVL.